This T cell receptor beta chain was captured by sequencing in a study of cytomegalovirus exposure and HLA in healthy donors. The PCR used 60 Vbeta and 13 Jbeta primers. Clones were read by immunoSEQ multiplex PCR, and TCRdb kept only the in-frame ones, dropping some. Of 150,000 to 180,000 clones listed, approximately 84% are singletons. This clonotype was obtained from a woman aged 18-35 years in good health and CMV-seronegative. Source material: PBMCs.

The CDR3 is CASSLDTGASTEAFF. The CDR3 DNA follows: TGTGCCAGCAGCTTAGATACAGGGGCGAGTACTGAAGCTTTCTTT. The chain has TRBV11-2 and TRBJ1-1; 7 bases line up with TRBD1. Trimming cost V 0 bases and J 5 bases; bases outside gene matches: 6. Germline CDR1 is SGHAT and CDR2 is FQNNGV. The CDR3 runs to 15 residues.